This T cell receptor (beta chain) is from a study of T cell repertoires in cytomegalovirus infection. For the study at large: Indications of both CMV infection and matching HLA type were provided by public TCR beta signatures. Notes on the study in general: In two of eight donors, the top clonotype was HLA-C-restricted CMV-specific.

A word on this clonotype: The target antigen is unknown.

TCRdb re-analysed the reads in MiXCR, keeping a single row per CDR3 protein. The sample lists 150,000 or so distinct CDR3 sequences, less than 25% occurring once. Germline loops: CDR1 SQVTM, CDR2 ANQGSEA. The CDR3 spans 10 residues. After removal of 7 bases from V and 8 bases from J, the junction contained 3 bases not matched to a gene. This receptor was obtained from a human donor in good health (CMV status not recorded). Some clones in this sample may be carry-over from other donors' samples. The rearrangement links TRBV29-1 to TRBJ1-2; 8 bases line up with TRBD1. Specimen: PBMCs. CDR3 nucleotide sequence: TGCAGCGCGACAGGGGAGGGCTACACCTTC. Amino acids: CSATGEGYTF.